Presented here are 12 T cell receptor beta chains from one specimen sequenced in a study of shared clonotypes between healthy human individuals. The method was immunoSEQ multiplex PCR; TCRdb's version includes in-frame clones alone and lacks a portion of them. The sample includes some 2,000,000 clones, approximately 94% of them seen just once. Sequencing input: naive CD4+ T cells sorted from blood. Subset defined: CD45RA+ positively selected. The source is a man between 18 and 29 years old in good health.

The V and J genes are TRBV27 and TRBJ1-5, with D possibly being TRBD1 (6 bases). CDR3 size: 15 residues. CDR1 is MNHEY and CDR2 is SMNVEV in the germline V gene (reference sequence). V was shortened by 2 bases and J by 2 bases, with 10 bases between the two germline ends. The CDR3 sequence is CASSLMAGGNQPQHF. The CDR3 coding sequence is TGTGCCAGCAGTTTAATGGCAGGGGGCAATCAGCCCCAGCATTTT.

The chain recombines TRBV1 with TRBJ2-1; the table's D call, TRBD2, was not checked against the DNA. TRBV1 is listed as a pseudogene. The CDR3 has 20 amino acids. The CDR3 DNA reads as TGCACCAGCAGGAGAACGAGCGGGAGAATGGAGTATTGGTCCTACAATGAGCAGTTCTTC. Amino acids: CTSRRTSGRMEYWSYNEQFF.

This clone was detected only once. The V and J genes are TRBV5-8 and TRBJ1-6, with D tentatively TRBD1 (6 bases). CDR1 is SGHTS, CDR2 YDEGEE, per germline. V lost 4 bases to trimming and J lost 7 bases, with 15 bases between them. The CDR3 loop spans 15 amino acids. The CDR3 loop reads CASSLNRVTNSPLHF. Written as DNA, the CDR3 is TGTGCCAGCAGCCTTAACAGGGTGACCAATTCACCCCTCCACTTT.

CDR3 nucleotide sequence: TGTGCCACCAGCAGGTCGGTACTGAGTGAGACCCAGTACTTC. Translated, it gives CATSRSVLSETQYF. The chain recombines TRBV15 with TRBJ2-5; D unclear. The CDR3 runs to 14 residues. In germline, CDR1 is LNHNV, CDR2 YYDKDF (reference sequence). Trimming took off 3 bases at V and 5 bases at J, with 13 bases between the two ends.

The genes are TRBV19 and TRBJ1-6, with D maybe TRBD1 (5 bases). Germline assignment: CDR1 LNHDA and CDR2 SQIVND (reference sequence). The CDR3 is 13 residues long. V was shortened by 7 bases and J by 6 bases, with 10 bases between the two germline ends. As DNA, the CDR3 is TGTGCCAGTAACCGGGACGGTAATTCACCCCTCCACTTT. It encodes CASNRDGNSPLHF.

The chain links TRBV11-3 to TRBJ1-6; D is uncertain. This CDR3 contains 13 residues. V lost 5 bases, J lost 3 bases, and 5 bases lay in between. From germline, CDR1 is SGHNT and CDR2 YENEEA. The CDR3 DNA sequence: TGTGCCAGCAGCCCCGACTATAATTCACCCCTCCACTTT. This translates into CASSPDYNSPLHF.

The J gene is TRBJ1-2, the V gene TRBV5-1, with no clear D. CDR3 length equals 14 residues. The germline V gene encodes CDR1 SGHRS and CDR2 YFSETQ. V was pared by 0 bases and J by 8 bases, with 14 bases between. The CDR3 loop is CASSLASGSGGYTF. The CDR3 DNA reads as TGCGCCAGCAGCTTGGCCTCTGGGTCCGGGGGCTACACCTTC.

V and J are TRBV5-5 and TRBJ2-5; 13 bases line up with TRBD2. Germline V lookup: CDR1 SGHKS, CDR2 YYEKEE (reference sequence). Unmatched junction bases numbered 4, after V lost 5 bases and J lost 0 bases. This CDR3 region has 16 residues. The CDR3: CASSLGLAGYQETQYF. The CDR3 nucleotides are TGTGCCAGCAGTCTGGGACTAGCGGGATACCAAGAGACCCAGTACTTC. The full variable domain, completed using reference TRBV5-5 and TRBJ2-5, is DAGVTQSPTHLIKTRGQQVTLRCSPISGHKSVSWYQQVLGQGPQFIFQYYEKEERGRGNFPDRFSARQFPNYSSELNVNALLLGDSALYLCASSLGLAGYQETQYFGPGTRLLVL.

Note on this clone: Other DNA sequences within the sample encode an identical CDR3. Written as DNA, the CDR3 is TGCGCCAGCAGCCAGGGAGGTACAGGTCCCTACGAGCAGTACTTC. Encoded protein: CASSQGGTGPYEQYF. The chain is built from TRBV4-1 and TRBJ2-7; perhaps TRBD2 as D (6 bases). V was shortened by 3 bases and J by 2 bases, with 14 bases between the two germline ends. CDR3 size: 15 residues. Germline CDR1 MGHRA, CDR2 YSYEKL.

Remarks on this clone: Other DNA sequences of this sample code for an identical CDR3. The rearrangement links TRBV5-1 to TRBJ2-7; tentative D call: TRBD2 (5 bases). The V end lost 2 bases, the J end lost 4 bases, and 19 bases lay between the germline ends. CDR1 is SGHRS and CDR2 is YFSETQ in the germline V gene. This CDR3 has 16 residues. DNA for the CDR3: TGCGCCAGCAGCTTCGAAGGGAGATTAGTCGGGTACGAGCAGTACTTC. This gives the protein CASSFEGRLVGYEQYF. The full variable domain, rest sourced from reference TRBV5-1 and TRBJ2-7, is KAGVTQTPRYLIKTRGQQVTLSCSPISGHRSVSWYQQTPGQGLQFLFEYFSETQRNKGNFPGRFSGRQFSNSRSEMNVSTLELGDSALYLCASSFEGRLVGYEQYFGPGTRLTVT.

Worth noting for this clone: This specimen includes other DNA sequences encoding the same CDR3. This chain joins TRBV9 and TRBJ1-5; D is unclear. Germline V gene sequence: CDR1 SGDLS, CDR2 YYNGEE. The V end lost 0 bases, the J end lost 1 base, and 5 bases lay between the germline ends. The CDR3 consists of 14 residues. This CDR3 is CASSVGLSNQPQHF. The CDR3 bases are TGTGCCAGCAGCGTAGGTCTGAGCAATCAGCCCCAGCATTTT. The variable domain in full, with the rest retrieved from reference TRBV9 and TRBJ1-5, is DSGVTQTPKHLITATGQRVTLRCSPRSGDLSVYWYQQSLDQGLQFLIQYYNGEERAKGNILERFSAQQFPDLHSELNLSSLELGDSALYFCASSVGLSNQPQHFGDGTRLSIL.

A note on this clone: Additional DNA sequences in this sample encode the identical CDR3. The J gene is TRBJ2-2, the V gene TRBV7-2; D is unclear. This CDR3 contains 14 residues. With 1 base removed from V and 3 bases from J, the gap between germline ends came to 6 bases. Germline CDR1 SGHTA, CDR2 FQGNSA. As DNA, the CDR3 is TGTGCCAGCAGCTTAGACCGGTACACCGGGGAGCTGTTTTTT. Translation: CASSLDRYTGELFF.